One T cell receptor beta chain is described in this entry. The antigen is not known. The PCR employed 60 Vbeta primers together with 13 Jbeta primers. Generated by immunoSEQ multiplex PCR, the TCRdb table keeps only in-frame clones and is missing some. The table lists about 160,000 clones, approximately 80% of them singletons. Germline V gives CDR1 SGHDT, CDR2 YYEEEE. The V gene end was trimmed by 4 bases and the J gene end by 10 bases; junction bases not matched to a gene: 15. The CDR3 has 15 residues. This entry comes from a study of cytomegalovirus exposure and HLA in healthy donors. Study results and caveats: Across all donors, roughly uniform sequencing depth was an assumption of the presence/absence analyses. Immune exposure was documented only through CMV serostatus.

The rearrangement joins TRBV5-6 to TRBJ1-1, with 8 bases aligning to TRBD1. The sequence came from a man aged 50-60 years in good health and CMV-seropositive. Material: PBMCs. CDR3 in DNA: TGTGCCAGCAGCGGGGGGGGCAGGGGGCGATGGGGAGCTTTCTTT. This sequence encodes CASSGGGRGRWGAFF. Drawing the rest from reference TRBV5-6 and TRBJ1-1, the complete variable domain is DAGVTQSPTHLIKTRGQQVTLRCSPKSGHDTVSWYQQALGQGPQFIFQYYEEEERQRGNFPDRFSGHQFPNYSSELNVNALLLGDSALYLCASSGGGRGRWGAFFGQGTRLTVV.